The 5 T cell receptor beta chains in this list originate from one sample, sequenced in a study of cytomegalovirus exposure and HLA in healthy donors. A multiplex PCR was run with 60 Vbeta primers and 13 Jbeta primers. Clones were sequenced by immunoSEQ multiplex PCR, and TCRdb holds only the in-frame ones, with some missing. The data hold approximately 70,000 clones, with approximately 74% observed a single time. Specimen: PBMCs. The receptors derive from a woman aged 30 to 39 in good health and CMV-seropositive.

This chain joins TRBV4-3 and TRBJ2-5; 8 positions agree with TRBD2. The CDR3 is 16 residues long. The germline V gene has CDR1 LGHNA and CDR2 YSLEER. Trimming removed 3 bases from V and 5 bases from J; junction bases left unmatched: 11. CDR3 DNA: TGCGCCAGCAGCCAGGTAGCGGGATCACGGTCGGAGACCCAGTACTTC. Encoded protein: CASSQVAGSRSETQYF.

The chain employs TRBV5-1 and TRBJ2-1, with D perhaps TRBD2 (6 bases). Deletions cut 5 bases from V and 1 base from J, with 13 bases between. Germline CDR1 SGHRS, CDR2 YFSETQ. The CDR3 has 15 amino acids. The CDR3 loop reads CASRLGTPSYNEQFF. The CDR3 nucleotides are TGCGCCAGCAGATTAGGGACTCCTTCCTACAATGAGCAGTTCTTC.

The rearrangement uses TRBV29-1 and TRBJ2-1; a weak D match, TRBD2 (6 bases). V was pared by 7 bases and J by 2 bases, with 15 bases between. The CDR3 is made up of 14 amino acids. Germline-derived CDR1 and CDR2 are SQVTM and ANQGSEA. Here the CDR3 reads CSATDLAAYNEQFF. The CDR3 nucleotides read TGCAGCGCCACTGACTTAGCGGCCTACAATGAGCAGTTCTTC.

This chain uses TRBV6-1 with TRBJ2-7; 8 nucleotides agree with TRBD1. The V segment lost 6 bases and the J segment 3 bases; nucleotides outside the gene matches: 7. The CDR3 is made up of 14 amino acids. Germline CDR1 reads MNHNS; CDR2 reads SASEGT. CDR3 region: CASSPRGQVYEQYF. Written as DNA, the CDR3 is TGTGCCAGCAGCCCTCGGGGACAGGTCTACGAGCAGTACTTC.

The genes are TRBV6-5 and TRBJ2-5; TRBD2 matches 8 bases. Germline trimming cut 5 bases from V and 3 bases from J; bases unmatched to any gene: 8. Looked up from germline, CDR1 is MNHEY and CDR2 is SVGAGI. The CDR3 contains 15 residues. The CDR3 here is CASSSPGTSEETQYF. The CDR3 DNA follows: TGTGCCAGCAGTAGCCCGGGGACTAGTGAAGAGACCCAGTACTTC.